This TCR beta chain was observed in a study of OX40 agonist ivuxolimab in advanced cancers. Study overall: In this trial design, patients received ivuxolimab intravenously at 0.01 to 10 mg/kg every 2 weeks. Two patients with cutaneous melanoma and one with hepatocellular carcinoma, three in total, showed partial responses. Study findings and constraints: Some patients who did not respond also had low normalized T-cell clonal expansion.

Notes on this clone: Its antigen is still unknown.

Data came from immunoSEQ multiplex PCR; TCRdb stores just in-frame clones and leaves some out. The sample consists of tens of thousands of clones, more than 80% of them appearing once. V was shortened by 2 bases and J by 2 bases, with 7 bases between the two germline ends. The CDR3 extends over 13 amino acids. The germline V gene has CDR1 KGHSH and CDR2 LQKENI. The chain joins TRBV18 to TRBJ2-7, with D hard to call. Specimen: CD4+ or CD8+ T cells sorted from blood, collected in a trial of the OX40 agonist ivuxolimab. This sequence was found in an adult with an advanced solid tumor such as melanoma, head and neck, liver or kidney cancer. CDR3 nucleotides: TGTGCCAGCTCACCAAATAGGGCCTACGAGCAGTACTTC. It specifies CASSPNRAYEQYF. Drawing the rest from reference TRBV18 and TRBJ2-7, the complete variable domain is NAGVMQNPRHLVRRRGQEARLRCSPMKGHSHVYWYRQLPEEGLKFMVYLQKENIIDESGMPKERFSAEFPKEGPSILRIQQVVRGDSAAYFCASSPNRAYEQYFGPGTRLTVT.